This T cell receptor beta chain was documented in a study of T cells in Graves' hyperthyroidism and ophthalmopathy. At the level of the study: The initial diagnosis was the point when peripheral blood was collected, ahead of any treatment. Findings and limits, study-wide: Also found in blood were most expanded thyroid clonotypes above 0.001. Ophthalmopathy was told apart from stable hyperthyroidism by a 13 V-J model.

Comments on this clonotype: Its specificity is not known.

Disease duration was under 3 months in the ophthalmopathy patients, who also had a Clinical Activity Score of at least 3 and a NOSPECS grade of at least 4. The CDR3 regions of TCR beta were amplified from RNA transcripts. When the TCR CDR3 underwent first-round RT-PCR, the HTBI primer set was used. TCRdb redid the calling of the multiplex PCR reads with MiXCR, one entry per CDR3 protein. The repertoire holds about 500,000 distinct CDR3 sequences, with 15% to 20% as singletons. CDR1 is MNHNS and CDR2 is SASEGT in the germline V gene. With 1 base clipped from V and 7 bases from J, the junction kept 8 bases outside the gene matches. This CDR3 spans 16 amino acids.

The clonotype was recovered from a woman younger than 45 with Graves' ophthalmopathy. The chain has TRBV6-1 and TRBJ2-1; 9 bases agree with TRBD2. What was sequenced was blood. The CDR3 here is CASSEGIAGVKNEQFF. CDR3 bases: TGTGCCAGCAGTGAAGGGATAGCGGGAGTAAAAAATGAGCAGTTCTTC.